The 25 T cell receptor beta chains presented below share a single source sample, sequenced in a study of cytomegalovirus exposure and HLA in healthy donors. The PCR used 60 Vbeta and 13 Jbeta primers. Sequencing used immunoSEQ multiplex PCR; TCRdb keeps in-frame clones, though not all of them. This sample has around 55,000 clones, with about four fifths found just once. Input material: PBMCs. All receptors derive from a female donor in good health and CMV-seronegative.

J is TRBJ2-5 and V is TRBV6-5; TRBD1 might be the D (6 bases). CDR3 length equals 16 residues. Trimming pared 0 bases from V and 4 bases from J, leaving 15 bases between. Germline V CDR1 and CDR2: MNHEY, SVGAGI. Here the CDR3 reads CASSYSGHEGGETQYF. CDR3 bases: TGTGCCAGCAGTTACTCGGGACACGAGGGTGGAGAGACCCAGTACTTC.

This chain links TRBV4-2 with TRBJ2-4; a possible D gene is TRBD1 (5 bases). The V gene's germline CDR1 is LGHNA and CDR2 YNFKEQ. The V end lost 2 bases, the J end lost 6 bases, and 14 bases lay between the germline ends. The CDR3 totals 15 residues. The CDR3 loop is CASSQTDRPGNIQYF. The CDR3 DNA reads TGTGCCAGCAGCCAAACTGACAGACCTGGAAACATTCAGTACTTC.

The sample holds one count of this clone. The chain couples TRBV7-3 to TRBJ2-2, with D hard to call. Germline V gives CDR1 SGHTA, CDR2 FQGTGA. V was shortened by 2 bases and J by 0 bases, with 4 bases between the two germline ends. This CDR3 contains 14 residues. CDR3 sequence: CASSLPANTGELFF. The CDR3 DNA follows: TGTGCCAGCAGCTTACCTGCGAACACCGGGGAGCTGTTTTTT.

The chain recombines TRBV4-1 with TRBJ1-5; 11 bases line up with TRBD1. The CDR3 runs 16 residues. Germline trimming cut 3 bases from V and 4 bases from J; bases unmatched to any gene: 5. CDR1 and CDR2 from the germline V gene are MGHRA and YSYEKL. The CDR3, as DNA: TGCGCCAGCAGCCAGTCTGGGACAGGGGGGAATCAGCCCCAGCATTTT. Translating it yields CASSQSGTGGNQPQHF.

The rearrangement uses TRBV7-9 and TRBJ1-2, with no clear D. V was clipped by 5 bases and J by 5 bases, with 15 bases between them. From germline, CDR1 is SEHNR and CDR2 FQNEAQ (reference sequence). The CDR3 covers 14 residues. The CDR3: CASSPEAAPYGYTF. As DNA, the CDR3 is TGTGCCAGCAGCCCTGAGGCGGCGCCGTATGGCTACACCTTC.

J is TRBJ2-3 and V is TRBV5-1; 8 bases agree with TRBD2. After removal of 0 bases from V and 6 bases from J, the junction contained 9 bases not matched to a gene. Germline values: CDR1 SGHRS, CDR2 YFSETQ. The CDR3 is 16 residues long. The CDR3 sequence: CASSLATGGGSDTQYF. CDR3 in DNA: TGCGCCAGCAGCTTGGCCACCGGGGGGGGGTCGGATACGCAGTATTTT.

CDR3 nucleotides: TGCGCCAGCAGCTTGCCACCACAGGGAGAAGCTTTCTTT. Protein product: CASSLPPQGEAFF. V gene TRBV5-1 combines with J gene TRBJ1-1; D may be TRBD1 (6 bases). The CDR3 runs to 13 residues. Trimming stripped 1 base from V and 8 bases from J, with 12 bases between. The germline V gene has CDR1 SGHRS and CDR2 YFSETQ.

The chain employs TRBV12-5 and TRBJ1-5; 9 bases align to TRBD1. The junction had 10 bases not matched to a gene; V was cut back by 0 bases and J by 1 base. CDR1 and CDR2 (germline): LGHNT, FRNRAP. CDR3 size: 19 residues. The CDR3 here is CASGLVRGQGNRSNQPQHF. The CDR3 nucleotides read TGTGCTAGTGGTTTGGTACGTGGACAGGGGAACCGGAGCAATCAGCCCCAGCATTTT.

The rearrangement links TRBV5-5 to TRBJ1-4, with D possibly being TRBD1 (5 bases). CDR1 is SGHKS and CDR2 is YYEKEE in the germline V gene (reference sequence). This CDR3 region has 17 residues. The V end was cut by 4 bases, the J end by 3 bases, with 19 bases between. CDR3 sequence: CASSASRTSGANEKLFF. The CDR3 bases are TGTGCCAGCAGCGCGTCCCGGACCTCGGGGGCTAATGAAAAACTGTTTTTT.

The rearrangement links TRBV6-5 to TRBJ1-1; no reliable D call. Germline V gene data show CDR1 as MNHEY and CDR2 as SVGAGI. This CDR3 comprises 14 residues. V was clipped by 5 bases and J by 4 bases, with 14 bases between them. CDR3 sequence (DNA): TGTGCCAGCAGTCCTAGACGGGGTAGCACTGAAGCTTTCTTT. This translates into CASSPRRGSTEAFF.

The CDR3 nucleotides read TGTGCCAGCAGTGAAGCGCTATCAGGACTAGGGGAGACCCAGTACTTC. Residues: CASSEALSGLGETQYF. The genes are TRBV6-1 and TRBJ2-5; 7 bases are a match to TRBD2. There are 16 residues in the CDR3. Looked up from germline, CDR1 is MNHNS and CDR2 is SASEGT. The trim removed 0 bases at V and 5 bases at J, leaving 9 bases unmatched.

The V call is TRBV4-3, the J call TRBJ1-1; D remains unclear. Germline-derived CDR1 and CDR2 are LGHNA and YSLEER. The CDR3 totals 15 residues. With 4 bases removed from V and 1 base from J, the gap between germline ends came to 13 bases. The CDR3 sequence: CASSLAPAGNTEAFF. In DNA form, the CDR3 reads TGCGCCAGCAGCCTCGCCCCCGCAGGGAACACTGAAGCTTTCTTT.

This clone was detected once. This sequence joins TRBV2 and TRBJ1-5; 7 bases agree with TRBD1. V gave up 10 bases and J gave up 1 base; unmatched junction bases: 7. The length of the CDR3 is 14 residues. Germline V gene sequence: CDR1 SNHLY, CDR2 FYNNEI. The CDR3 coding sequence is TGTGCCATCCCACAGGGGAGAAGCAATCAGCCCCAGCATTTT. Protein: CAIPQGRSNQPQHF.

This chain connects TRBV5-6 to TRBJ1-1, with 11 bases identical to TRBD1. The V gene end was trimmed by 0 bases and the J gene end by 7 bases; junction bases not matched to a gene: 5. CDR3 length equals 15 residues. CDR1 is SGHDT and CDR2 is YYEEEE in the germline V gene. In DNA, the CDR3 is TGTGCCAGCAGCTTGGTTCGGACAGGGGGCAATGAAGCTTTCTTT. Translation: CASSLVRTGGNEAFF.

The chain combines TRBV2 with TRBJ1-4; 8 bases agree with TRBD1. V lost 4 bases to trimming and J lost 1 base; unmatched junction nucleotides: 8. CDR3 length: 17 residues. Germline V lookup: CDR1 SNHLY, CDR2 FYNNEI. The CDR3 loop is CASSARTGIVTNEKLFF. DNA for the CDR3: TGTGCCAGCAGTGCCAGGACAGGGATCGTAACTAATGAAAAACTGTTTTTT.

Only one count was recorded for this clone. The chain has TRBV11-2 and TRBJ2-7; D is perhaps TRBD2 (6 bases). This CDR3 is built from 15 residues. V lost 4 bases to trimming and J lost 6 bases, with 19 bases between them. The germline gives CDR1 SGHAT, CDR2 FQNNGV. The CDR3 DNA reads TGTGCCAGCAGCTGGGATCCGGGACTCAAGGGCGAGCAGTACTTC. Residues: CASSWDPGLKGEQYF.

The chain employs TRBV5-5 and TRBJ1-5; D is uncertain. The CDR3 is 13 amino acids. Deletions cut 1 base from V and 5 bases from J, with 7 bases between. From germline, CDR1 is SGHKS and CDR2 YYEKEE (reference sequence). Here the CDR3 DNA reads TGTGCCAGCAGCTTGACGCGGGATCAGCCCCAGCATTTT. Encoded protein: CASSLTRDQPQHF.

This clone has a single count. This chain links TRBV9 with TRBJ2-3; tentative D call: TRBD1 (6 bases). Trimming shortened V by 2 bases and J by 0 bases, and 10 bases separated the two germline ends. Germline-derived CDR1 and CDR2 are SGDLS and YYNGEE. CDR3 length equals 15 residues. The CDR3: CASSVLRGSTDTQYF. For the CDR3, the DNA is TGTGCCAGCAGCGTTTTGAGGGGGAGCACAGATACGCAGTATTTT. The full variable domain, rest sourced from reference TRBV9 and TRBJ2-3, is DSGVTQTPKHLITATGQRVTLRCSPRSGDLSVYWYQQSLDQGLQFLIQYYNGEERAKGNILERFSAQQFPDLHSELNLSSLELGDSALYFCASSVLRGSTDTQYFGPGTRLTVL.

The rearrangement links TRBV29-1 to TRBJ2-3, with 11 nucleotides matching TRBD2. The CDR3 loop spans 14 amino acids. With 6 bases clipped from V and 0 bases from J, the junction kept 2 bases outside the gene matches. Germline V gives CDR1 SQVTM, CDR2 ANQGSEA. Here the CDR3 reads CSVRLAGSTDTQYF. In DNA, the CDR3 is TGCAGCGTCCGACTAGCGGGAAGCACAGATACGCAGTATTTT.

For this clone: This sample includes further DNA sequences coding for the same CDR3. V and J are TRBV5-1 and TRBJ1-3; D is perhaps TRBD1 (6 bases). Trimming took 0 bases from V and 2 from J, leaving 12 bases between them. CDR3 size: 16 residues. Germline V gene data show CDR1 as SGHRS and CDR2 as YFSETQ. The CDR3 sequence: CASSLEYRATGNTIYF. The CDR3 region has the DNA TGCGCCAGCAGCTTGGAGTACAGGGCTACTGGAAACACCATATATTTT.

The chain carries TRBV5-4 and TRBJ2-7, with 7 nucleotides matching TRBD1. The CDR3 sequence is 12 residues long. After removal of 4 bases from V and 6 bases from J, the junction contained 4 bases not matched to a gene. The V gene's germline CDR1 is SGHNT and CDR2 YYREEE (reference sequence). The CDR3 here is CASSVNRGEQYF. For the CDR3, the DNA is TGTGCCAGCAGCGTCAACAGGGGCGAGCAGTACTTC.

This chain uses TRBV7-8 with TRBJ2-3, with TRBD1 identical over 7 bases. Per germline, CDR1 SGHVS and CDR2 FQNEAQ. V trimming: 5 bases; J trimming: 3 bases; junction bases outside the gene matches: 5. The CDR3 consists of 14 residues. In DNA form, the CDR3 reads TGTGCCAGCAGCCCCGGGACAGCAACAGATACGCAGTATTTT. It yields the protein CASSPGTATDTQYF.

The chain recombines TRBV7-3 with TRBJ2-1; D is ambiguous. CDR3 length: 16 amino acids. V was trimmed by 5 bases and J by 0 bases, leaving 14 bases between them. Germline assignment: CDR1 SGHTA and CDR2 FQGTGA. The DNA of the CDR3 is TGTGCCAGCAGCCCAATAGCAGTCTCCTCCTACAATGAGCAGTTCTTC. Amino acid sequence: CASSPIAVSSYNEQFF.

The chain carries TRBV6-1 and TRBJ2-5; possibly TRBD2 for D (6 bases). Trimming left V 5 bases short and J 4 bases short, with 14 bases between. The CDR3 length is 14 residues. Germline assignment: CDR1 MNHNS and CDR2 SASEGT. The CDR3 sequence is CASSSGGAGETQYF. In nucleotides, the CDR3 is TGTGCCAGCAGTTCTGGAGGGGCGGGAGAGACCCAGTACTTC.

This clone was observed a handful of times. V and J are TRBV27 and TRBJ2-1, with D perhaps matching TRBD1 (5 bases). CDR1 and CDR2 (germline): MNHEY, SMNVEV (reference sequence). The V gene lost 6 bases and the J gene lost 4 bases, with 19 bases spanning the gap. The CDR3 is made up of 16 amino acids. Here the CDR3 reads CASSFLKTDPYNEQFF. CDR3 coding DNA: TGTGCCAGCAGCTTTTTAAAGACAGATCCTTACAATGAGCAGTTCTTC.